Listed below are T cell receptor beta chains from one sample, sequenced in a study of radiation and T cells in renal cell carcinoma. Profiled with immunoSEQ multiplex PCR; TCRdb holds only in-frame clones, not every one. In the table there are approximately 70,000 clones, about 74% of which are singletons. The sequencing here drew on blood, taken from a patient whose treatment included radiotherapy and nephrectomy. These receptors all come from a man aged 55 to 70 with renal cell carcinoma. CDR3s include the opening cysteine and the closing phenylalanine or tryptophan. The order of the fields is CDR3 length, clone size, J gene, D gene, V gene, CDR3 protein, CDR3 DNA. A D gene is named only where the DNA matches it firmly. Part of the rows lack a size; the others show once, few, many or a class for expanded clones.

length: 13
size: once
J: TRBJ2-2
D: .
V: TRBV7-3
CDR3: CASSSPGTGELFF
DNA: TGTGCCAGCAGCTCGCCTGGTACCGGGGAGCTGTTTTTT

length: 14
size: .
J: TRBJ2-3
D: .
V: TRBV9
CDR3: CASSGGPSTDTQYF
DNA: TGTGCCAGCAGCGGGGGACCTAGCACAGATACGCAGTATTTT

length: 13
size: few
J: TRBJ2-3
D: TRBD2
V: TRBV27
CDR3: CATRTSSTDTQYF
DNA: TGTGCCACCCGGACTAGCAGCACAGATACGCAGTATTTT

length: 16
size: .
J: TRBJ2-5
D: .
V: TRBV7-6
CDR3: CASSYPVDRRGETQYF
DNA: TGTGCCAGCAGCTACCCGGTCGATCGCCGGGGAGAGACCCAGTACTTC

length: 12
size: .
J: TRBJ1-1
D: .
V: TRBV30
CDR3: CAWSEGTSRAFF
DNA: TGTGCCTGGAGTGAAGGGACCTCGCGGGCTTTCTTT

length: 13
size: few
J: TRBJ2-1
D: .
V: TRBV11-1
CDR3: CASSLGANNEQFF
DNA: TGTGCCAGCAGCTTAGGGGCAAACAATGAGCAGTTCTTC

length: 15
size: .
J: TRBJ2-2
D: .
V: TRBV10-3
CDR3: CAISSSRDNTGELFF
DNA: TGTGCCATCAGTTCCTCCCGGGACAACACCGGGGAGCTGTTTTTT

length: 13
size: few
J: TRBJ1-2
D: .
V: TRBV28
CDR3: CASSPGHLYGYTF
DNA: TGTGCCAGCAGCCCGGGACACCTTTATGGCTACACCTTC

length: 15
size: .
J: TRBJ1-6
D: .
V: TRBV6-5
CDR3: CASSPGGATDSPLHF
DNA: TGTGCCAGCAGCCCGGGGGGGGCGACGGATTCACCCCTCCACTTT

length: 13
size: .
J: TRBJ1-3
D: .
V: TRBV7-7
CDR3: CASSLDSGNTIYF
DNA: TGTGCCAGCAGCCTTGACTCTGGAAACACCATATATTTT

length: 16
size: .
J: TRBJ1-3
D: .
V: TRBV11-2
CDR3: CASSLAAAASGNTIYF
DNA: TGTGCCAGCAGCTTAGCTGCGGCGGCTTCTGGAAACACCATATATTTT

length: 15
size: .
J: TRBJ2-2
D: .
V: TRBV30
CDR3: CAWKGGSVDTGELFF
DNA: TGTGCCTGGAAAGGCGGGTCAGTGGACACCGGGGAGCTGTTTTTT